This T cell receptor (beta chain) was observed in a study of control samples from healthy donors and cancer patients. The repertoire was sequenced with immunoSEQ multiplex PCR; TCRdb's copy has only in-frame clones and lacks some. The sample has approximately 80,000 clones, around 91% seen once. This CDR3 region has 14 residues. V was cut by 4 bases and J by 4 bases, with 12 bases left in between. CDR1 SEHNR and CDR2 FQNEAQ come from the germline V gene (reference sequence). The sequence was collected from a man aged 30-40 years in good health. Sequencing was carried out using blood. The J gene is TRBJ2-3, the V gene TRBV7-9; a possible D gene is TRBD2 (6 bases). This CDR3 is CASSSTGGPDTQYF. In DNA, the CDR3 is TGTGCCAGCAGCTCGACCGGGGGTCCAGATACGCAGTATTTT.